This entry is about one TCR beta chain. What it binds is not known. Germline CDR1 reads SNHLY; CDR2 reads FYNNEI. The ends were cut back, 3 bases at V and 1 base at J, with 15 bases in the middle. The length of the CDR3 is 16 residues. The entry originates in a study of beta chain features in type 1 diabetes. Study in general: Sorted cells, some 110 million in number, were examined across all samples. Overall study results and limits: Sequencing the cDNA could make cells with high TCR expression show up more than they should. Shorter templates might be favored by PCR, and equally so in patients and in controls.

The isolated RNA, all of it, was reverse transcribed, so expressed TCRB transcripts were what got sequenced. Naive, central memory and regulatory T cell samples came to a mean of approximately 3.3 million reads. Generated by immunoSEQ multiplex PCR, the TCRdb table keeps only in-frame clones and is missing some. This table holds hundreds of thousands of clones, about 14% found once. The chain has TRBV2 and TRBJ2-5, with TRBD2 as a possible D gene (6 bases). The material sequenced was naive CD4+ T cells from blood. The clonotype comes from a man younger than 35 in good health. CDR3 in amino acids: CASSEGILSGQETQYF. The CDR3 DNA is TGTGCCAGCAGTGAGGGGATCCTTAGCGGCCAAGAGACCCAGTACTTC.